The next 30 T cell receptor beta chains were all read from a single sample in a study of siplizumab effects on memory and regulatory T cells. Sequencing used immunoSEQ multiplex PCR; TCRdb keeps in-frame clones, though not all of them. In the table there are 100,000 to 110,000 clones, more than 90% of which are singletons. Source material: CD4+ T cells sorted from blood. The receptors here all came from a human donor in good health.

CDR3 amino acids: CASSLVSASYEQYF. The CDR3 DNA follows: TGTGCCAGCAGCTTAGTATCCGCCTCCTACGAGCAGTACTTC. V is TRBV7-8 and J is TRBJ2-7; D remains ambiguous. CDR1 SGHVS and CDR2 FQNEAQ come from the germline V gene. This CDR3 contains 14 residues. The germline V and J ends were trimmed by 1 base and 0 bases, with 7 bases remaining between them.

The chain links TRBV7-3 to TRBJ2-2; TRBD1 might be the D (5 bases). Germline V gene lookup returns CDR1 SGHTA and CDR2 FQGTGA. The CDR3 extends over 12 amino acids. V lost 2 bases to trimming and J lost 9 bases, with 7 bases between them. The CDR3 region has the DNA TGTGCCAGCAGCTTATTGGGGCGGGAGCTGTTTTTT. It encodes CASSLLGRELFF.

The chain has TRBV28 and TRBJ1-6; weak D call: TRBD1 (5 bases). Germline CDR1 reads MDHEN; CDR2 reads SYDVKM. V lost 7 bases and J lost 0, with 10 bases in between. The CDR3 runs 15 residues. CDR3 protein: CASTTGSSYNSPLHF. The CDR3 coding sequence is TGTGCCAGCACCACAGGCAGCTCCTATAATTCACCCCTCCACTTT.

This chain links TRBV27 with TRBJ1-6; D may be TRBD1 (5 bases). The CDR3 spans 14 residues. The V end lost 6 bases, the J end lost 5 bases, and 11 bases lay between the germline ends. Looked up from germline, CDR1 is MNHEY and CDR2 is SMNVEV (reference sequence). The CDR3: CASRGTPDNSPLHF. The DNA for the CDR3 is TGTGCCAGCAGAGGGACGCCGGATAATTCACCCCTCCACTTT.

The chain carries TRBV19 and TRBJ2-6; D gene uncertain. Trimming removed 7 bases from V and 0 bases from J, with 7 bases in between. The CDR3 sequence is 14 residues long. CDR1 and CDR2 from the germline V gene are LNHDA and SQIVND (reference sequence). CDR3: CASNLVSGANVLTF. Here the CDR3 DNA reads TGTGCCAGTAATCTAGTCTCTGGGGCCAACGTCCTGACTTTC.

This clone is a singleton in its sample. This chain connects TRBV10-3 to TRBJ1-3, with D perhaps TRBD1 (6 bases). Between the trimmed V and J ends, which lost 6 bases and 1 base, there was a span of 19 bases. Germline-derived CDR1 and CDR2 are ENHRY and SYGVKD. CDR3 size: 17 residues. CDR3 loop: CAISPSTGRGSGNTIYF. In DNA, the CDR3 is TGTGCCATCAGCCCCTCGACAGGTAGAGGGTCTGGAAACACCATATATTTT.

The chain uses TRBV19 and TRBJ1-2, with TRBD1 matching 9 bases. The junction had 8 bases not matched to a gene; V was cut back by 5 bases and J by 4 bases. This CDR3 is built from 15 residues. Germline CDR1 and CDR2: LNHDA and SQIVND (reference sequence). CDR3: CASSPRDRAFYGYTF. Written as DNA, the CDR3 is TGTGCCAGTAGTCCTCGGGACAGGGCATTCTATGGCTACACCTTC. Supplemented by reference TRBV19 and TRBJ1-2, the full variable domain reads DGGITQSPKYLFRKEGQNVTLSCEQNLNHDAMYWYRQDPGQGLRLIYYSQIVNDFQKGDIAEGYSVSREKKESFPLTVTSAQKNPTAFYLCASSPRDRAFYGYTFGSGTRLTVV.

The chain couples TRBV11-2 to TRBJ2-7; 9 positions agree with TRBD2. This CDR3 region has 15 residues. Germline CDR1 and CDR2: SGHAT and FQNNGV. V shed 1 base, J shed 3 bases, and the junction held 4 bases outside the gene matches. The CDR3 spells CASSLGSSGNYEQYF. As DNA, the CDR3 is TGTGCCAGCAGCTTAGGGTCTAGCGGGAACTACGAGCAGTACTTC.

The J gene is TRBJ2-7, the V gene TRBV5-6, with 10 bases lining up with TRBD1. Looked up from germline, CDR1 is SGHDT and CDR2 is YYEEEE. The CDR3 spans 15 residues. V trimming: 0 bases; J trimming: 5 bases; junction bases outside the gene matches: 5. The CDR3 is CASSLVWTGGNEQYF. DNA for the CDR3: TGTGCCAGCAGCTTGGTATGGACAGGGGGTAACGAGCAGTACTTC. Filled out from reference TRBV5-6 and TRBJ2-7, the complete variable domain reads DAGVTQSPTHLIKTRGQQVTLRCSPKSGHDTVSWYQQALGQGPQFIFQYYEEEERQRGNFPDRFSGHQFPNYSSELNVNALLLGDSALYLCASSLVWTGGNEQYFGPGTRLTVT.

The CDR3 coding sequence is TGTGCCAGTAGGACACTGACAGGGAGGGAAGAAAAACTGTTTTTT. Residues: CASRTLTGREEKLFF. V gene TRBV19 combines with J gene TRBJ1-4; 7 bases are shared with TRBD1. CDR3 length equals 15 residues. Germline CDR1 is LNHDA and CDR2 is SQIVND (reference sequence). Trimming took 6 bases from V and 8 from J; bases not matched to a gene: 12.

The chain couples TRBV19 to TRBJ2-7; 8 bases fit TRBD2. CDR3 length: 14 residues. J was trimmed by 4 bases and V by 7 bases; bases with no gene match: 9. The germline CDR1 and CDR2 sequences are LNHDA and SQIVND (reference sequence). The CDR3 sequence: CASISGGIRYEQYF. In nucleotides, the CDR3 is TGTGCCAGTATTTCGGGGGGGATTCGGTACGAGCAGTACTTC.

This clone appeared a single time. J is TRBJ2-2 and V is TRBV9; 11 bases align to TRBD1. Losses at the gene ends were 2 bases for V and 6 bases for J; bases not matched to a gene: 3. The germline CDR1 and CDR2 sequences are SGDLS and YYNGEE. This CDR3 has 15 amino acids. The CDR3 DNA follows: TGTGCCAGCAGCGTTGGACAGGGGGCATCCGGGGAGCTGTTTTTT. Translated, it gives CASSVGQGASGELFF.

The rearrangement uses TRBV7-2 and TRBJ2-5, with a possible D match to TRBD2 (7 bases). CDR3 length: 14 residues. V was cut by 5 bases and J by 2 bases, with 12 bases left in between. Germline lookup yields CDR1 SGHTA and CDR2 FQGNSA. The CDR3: CASSPGGQQETQYF. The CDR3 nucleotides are TGTGCCAGCAGCCCGGGGGGCCAACAAGAGACCCAGTACTTC.

The CDR3 DNA reads TGTGCCAGCAGCTTAGCGTCGAAAGCGGGCTACACCTTC. Protein: CASSLASKAGYTF. The rearrangement uses TRBV7-6 and TRBJ1-2; no firm D call. Germline V gives CDR1 SGHVS, CDR2 FNYEAQ. This CDR3 contains 13 residues. V was shortened by 0 bases and J by 8 bases, with 10 bases between the two germline ends.

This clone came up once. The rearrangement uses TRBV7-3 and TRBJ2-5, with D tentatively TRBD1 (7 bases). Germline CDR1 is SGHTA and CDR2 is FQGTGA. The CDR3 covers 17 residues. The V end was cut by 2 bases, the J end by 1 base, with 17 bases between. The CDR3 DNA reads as TGTGCCAGCAGCTTATTTGGAGGGGGCCTGCCCCAAGAGACCCAGTACTTC. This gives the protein CASSLFGGGLPQETQYF.

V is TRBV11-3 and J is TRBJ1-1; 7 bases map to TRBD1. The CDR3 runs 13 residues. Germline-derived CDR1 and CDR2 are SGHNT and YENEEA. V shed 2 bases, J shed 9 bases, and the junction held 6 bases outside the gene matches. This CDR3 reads CASSLIPGGKAFF. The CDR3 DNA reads TGTGCCAGCAGCTTAATCCCAGGGGGGAAAGCTTTCTTT.

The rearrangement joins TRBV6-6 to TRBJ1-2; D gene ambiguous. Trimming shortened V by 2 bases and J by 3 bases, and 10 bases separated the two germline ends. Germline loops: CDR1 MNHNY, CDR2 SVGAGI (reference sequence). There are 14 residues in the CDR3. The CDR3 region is CASSYAGSDYGYTF. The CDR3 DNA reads TGTGCCAGCAGTTACGCGGGGTCCGACTATGGCTACACCTTC.

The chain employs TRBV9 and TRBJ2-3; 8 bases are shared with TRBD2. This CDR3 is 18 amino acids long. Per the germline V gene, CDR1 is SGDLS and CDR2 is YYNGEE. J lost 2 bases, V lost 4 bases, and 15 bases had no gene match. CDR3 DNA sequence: TGTGCCAGCAGCTCAAAAGGGAGAAGCGGGGGTGACACAGATACGCAGTATTTT. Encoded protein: CASSSKGRSGGDTDTQYF.

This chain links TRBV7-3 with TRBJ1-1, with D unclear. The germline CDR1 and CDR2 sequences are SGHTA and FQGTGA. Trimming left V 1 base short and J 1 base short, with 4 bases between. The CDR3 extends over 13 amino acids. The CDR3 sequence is CASSLMENTEAFF. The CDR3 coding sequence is TGTGCCAGCAGCTTAATGGAGAACACTGAAGCTTTCTTT. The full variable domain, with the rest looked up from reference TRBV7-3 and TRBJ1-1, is GAGVSQTPSNKVTEKGKYVELRCDPISGHTALYWYRQSLGQGPEFLIYFQGTGAADDSGLPNDRFFAVRPEGSVSTLKIQRTERGDSAVYLCASSLMENTEAFFGQGTRLTVV.

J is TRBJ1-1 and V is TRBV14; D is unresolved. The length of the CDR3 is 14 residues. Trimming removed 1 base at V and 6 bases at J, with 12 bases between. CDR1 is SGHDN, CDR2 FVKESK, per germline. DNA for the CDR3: TGTGCCAGCAGCCAAGTAGGCGGGGTTGCTGAAGCTTTCTTT. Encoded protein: CASSQVGGVAEAFF.

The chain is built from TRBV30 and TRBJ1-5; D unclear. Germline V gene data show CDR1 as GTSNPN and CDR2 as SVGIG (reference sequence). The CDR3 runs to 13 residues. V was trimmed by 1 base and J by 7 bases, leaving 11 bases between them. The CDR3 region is CAWSESGGQPQHF. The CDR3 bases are TGTGCCTGGAGTGAGTCAGGTGGGCAGCCCCAGCATTTT.

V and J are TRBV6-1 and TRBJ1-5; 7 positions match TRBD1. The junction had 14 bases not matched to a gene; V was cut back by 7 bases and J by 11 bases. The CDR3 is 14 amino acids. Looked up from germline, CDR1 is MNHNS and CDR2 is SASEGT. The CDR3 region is CASNFIGTAEAQHF. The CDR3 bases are TGTGCCAGCAACTTCATCGGGACAGCGGAGGCCCAGCATTTT.

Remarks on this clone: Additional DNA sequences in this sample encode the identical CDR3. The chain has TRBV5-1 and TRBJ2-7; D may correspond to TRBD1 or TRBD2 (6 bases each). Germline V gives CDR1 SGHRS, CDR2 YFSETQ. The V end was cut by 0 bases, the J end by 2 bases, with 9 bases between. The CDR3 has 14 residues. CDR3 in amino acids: CASSLGGGTYEQYF. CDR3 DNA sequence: TGCGCCAGCAGCTTGGGAGGGGGGACCTACGAGCAGTACTTC.

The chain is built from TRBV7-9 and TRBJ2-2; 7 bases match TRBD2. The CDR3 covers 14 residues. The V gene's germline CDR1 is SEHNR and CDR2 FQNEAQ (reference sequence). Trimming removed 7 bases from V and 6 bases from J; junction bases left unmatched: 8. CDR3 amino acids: CASTREGGPGELFF. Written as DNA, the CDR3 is TGTGCCAGCACTAGGGAGGGCGGCCCCGGGGAGCTGTTTTTT.

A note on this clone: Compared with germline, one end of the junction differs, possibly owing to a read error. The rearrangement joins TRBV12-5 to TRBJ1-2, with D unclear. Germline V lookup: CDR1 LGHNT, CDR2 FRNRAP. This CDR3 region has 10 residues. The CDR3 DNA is TGTGCTAGTGGTTTGGTATGGGTCAACTTC. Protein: CASGLVWVNF.

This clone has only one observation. This chain's CDR3 is CASSLLGAGGSTGELFF. CDR3 sequence (DNA): TGTGCCAGCAGCTTATTGGGAGCGGGCGGGAGCACCGGGGAGCTGTTTTTT. The genes are TRBV7-7 and TRBJ2-2; 7 bases fit TRBD2. Trimming removed 2 bases from V and 4 bases from J; junction bases left unmatched: 10. Germline loops: CDR1 SSHAT, CDR2 FNYEAQ (reference sequence). The CDR3 extends over 17 amino acids.

CDR3 loop: CASTARTYEQYF. The CDR3 coding sequence is TGTGCCAGCACCGCACGAACCTACGAGCAGTACTTC. This chain connects TRBV6-5 to TRBJ2-7; D unclear. In germline, CDR1 is MNHEY, CDR2 SVGAGI. V dropped 7 bases and J dropped 2 bases, with 9 bases sitting between them. CDR3 length: 12 amino acids.

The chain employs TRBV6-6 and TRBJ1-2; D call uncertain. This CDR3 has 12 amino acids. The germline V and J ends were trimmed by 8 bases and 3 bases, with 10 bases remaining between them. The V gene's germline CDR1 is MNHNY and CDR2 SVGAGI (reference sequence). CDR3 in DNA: TGTGCCAGCCGGTCGGCTGACTATGGCTACACCTTC. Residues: CASRSADYGYTF.

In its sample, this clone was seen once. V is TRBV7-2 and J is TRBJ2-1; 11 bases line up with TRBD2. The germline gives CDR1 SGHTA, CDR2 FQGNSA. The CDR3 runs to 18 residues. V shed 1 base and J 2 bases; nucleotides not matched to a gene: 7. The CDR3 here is CASSLEYYSGGAYNEQFF. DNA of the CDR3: TGTGCCAGCAGCTTAGAGTATTATAGCGGGGGGGCCTACAATGAGCAGTTCTTC.

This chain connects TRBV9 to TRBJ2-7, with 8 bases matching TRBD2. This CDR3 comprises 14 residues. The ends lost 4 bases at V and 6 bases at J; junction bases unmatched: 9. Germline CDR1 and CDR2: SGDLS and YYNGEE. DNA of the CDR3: TGTGCCAGCAGCCCCATCGGGGGGGCTCTCGAGCAGTACTTC. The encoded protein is CASSPIGGALEQYF.